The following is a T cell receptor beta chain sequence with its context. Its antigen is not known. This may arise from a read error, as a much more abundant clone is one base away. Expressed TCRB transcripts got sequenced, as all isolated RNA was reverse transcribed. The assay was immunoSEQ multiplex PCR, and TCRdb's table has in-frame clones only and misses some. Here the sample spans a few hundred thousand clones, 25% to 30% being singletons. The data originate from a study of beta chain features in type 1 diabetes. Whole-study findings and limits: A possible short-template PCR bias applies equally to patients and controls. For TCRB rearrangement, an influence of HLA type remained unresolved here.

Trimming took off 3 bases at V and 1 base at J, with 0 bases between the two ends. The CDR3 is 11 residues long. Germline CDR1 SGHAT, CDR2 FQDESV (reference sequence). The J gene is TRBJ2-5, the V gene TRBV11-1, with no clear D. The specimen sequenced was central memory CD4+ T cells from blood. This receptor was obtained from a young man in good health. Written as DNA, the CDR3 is TGTGCCAGCAGCTTCCAAGAGACCCAGTACTTC. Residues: CASSFQETQYF.